Listed below are T cell receptor beta chains from one sample, sequenced in a study of HIV-infected patients and healthy controls. Using its own MiXCR run on the 5' RACE reads, TCRdb lists one record per CDR3 protein. The sample has 15,000 to 20,000 distinct CDR3 sequences, around 9.1% seen once. The sample was blood. These TCRs come from an adult in good health. CDR3s include the opening cysteine and the closing phenylalanine or tryptophan. D genes are given only for firm matches. Size tells how often a clone was seen (once, few, many) or the class of an expanded clone, and some rows leave it out.

d_gene	abundance	v_gene	j_gene	CDR3aa	CDR3nt
NA	NA	TRBV12-3/TRBV12-4	TRBJ1-1	CASQGGGYTEAFF	TGTGCTTCCCAAGGTGGGGGGTACACTGAAGCTTTCTTT
TRBD2	many	TRBV7-9	TRBJ2-5	CASSLGLALETQYF	TGTGCCAGCAGCTTAGGACTAGCTCTGGAGACCCAGTACTTC
TRBD1	NA	TRBV20-1	TRBJ2-1	CSARTTGTGSYNEQFF	TGCAGTGCTAGAACAACCGGGACAGGGAGCTACAATGAGCAGTTCTTC
TRBD1	once	TRBV5-6	TRBJ2-1	CASSPTGFNEQFF	TGTGCCAGCAGCCCGACAGGGTTCAATGAGCAGTTCTTC
NA	many	TRBV29-1	TRBJ2-3	CSVAGEGTDTQYF	TGCAGCGTTGCAGGGGAGGGCACAGATACGCAGTATTTT
NA	many	TRBV10-3	TRBJ2-7	CAIGLAGAYEQYF	TGTGCCATCGGTCTCGCCGGAGCCTACGAGCAGTACTTC
NA	many	TRBV7-2	TRBJ2-5	CASSPAGIGETQYF	TGTGCCAGCAGCCCGGCGGGAATCGGGGAGACCCAGTACTTC
TRBD1	many	TRBV29-1	TRBJ2-7	CSVEGQGGYEQYF	TGCAGCGTGGAGGGACAGGGGGGCTACGAGCAGTACTTC
NA	medium-sized	TRBV20-1	TRBJ2-2	CSAPGESPGELFF	TGCAGTGCCCCCGGAGAGTCCCCCGGGGAGCTGTTTTTT
TRBD1	NA	TRBV29-1	TRBJ1-4	CSVGQGPNEKLFF	TGCAGCGTTGGACAGGGACCCAATGAAAAACTGTTTTTT
NA	many	TRBV6-6	TRBJ1-1	CASSSAEAFF	TGTGCCAGCAGTTCGGCTGAAGCTTTCTTT
TRBD2	once	TRBV7-2	TRBJ2-3	CASSLAPQLAGYGTDTQYF	TGTGCCAGCAGCTTAGCTCCCCAACTAGCGGGATACGGCACAGATACGCAGTATTTT
NA	many	TRBV24-1	TRBJ2-7	CATSDPGQPTYEQYF	TGTGCCACCAGTGATCCTGGACAGCCGACCTACGAGCAGTACTTC
NA	medium-sized	TRBV6-6	TRBJ1-4	CASSLRPNEKLFF	TGTGCCAGCAGCCTGCGCCCTAATGAAAAACTGTTTTTT
TRBD2	many	TRBV4-2	TRBJ2-3	CASSIRLADSTDTQYF	TGTGCCAGCAGCATTAGGCTAGCGGACAGCACAGATACGCAGTATTTT
TRBD1	many	TRBV29-1	TRBJ1-1	CSVEEGQGHVKNTEAFF	TGCAGCGTTGAGGAGGGACAGGGTCATGTTAAGAACACTGAAGCTTTCTTT
NA	many	TRBV25-1	TRBJ2-7	CASSSIGEQYF	TGTGCCAGCAGCAGCATTGGCGAGCAGTACTTC
TRBD1	few	TRBV29-1	TRBJ1-5	CSAMDRDNQPQHF	TGCAGCGCAATGGACAGGGACAATCAGCCCCAGCATTTT
NA	many	TRBV5-4	TRBJ2-3	CASSPAGLSTDTQYF	TGTGCCAGCAGCCCGGCGGGGTTGAGCACAGATACGCAGTATTTT
NA	NA	TRBV6-5	TRBJ2-7	CASSYLGPSYEQYF	TGTGCCAGCAGTTACTTGGGACCCTCCTACGAGCAGTACTTC
TRBD1	many	TRBV6-5	TRBJ2-7	CASSYSGTAYEQYF	TGTGCCAGCAGTTACTCCGGGACAGCCTACGAGCAGTACTTC
TRBD2	many	TRBV12-3/TRBV12-4	TRBJ2-1	CASSSLNSGNEQFF	TGTGCCAGCAGTTCCCTGAATAGCGGGAATGAGCAGTTCTTC
NA	many	TRBV18	TRBJ1-5	CASSPPGHPPVYSNQPQHF	TGTGCCAGCTCACCACCGGGGCACCCTCCAGTCTATAGCAATCAGCCCCAGCATTTT
TRBD2	many	TRBV29-1	TRBJ2-5	CSGHLAGAGETQYF	TGCAGCGGGCACCTAGCGGGAGCTGGGGAGACCCAGTACTTC
NA	few	TRBV19	TRBJ1-5	CASIPNSLGNQPQHF	TGTGCCAGTATCCCTAATTCTTTGGGGAATCAGCCCCAGCATTTT
NA	many	TRBV20-1	TRBJ2-3	CSARLSTDTQYF	TGCAGTGCTAGACTGTCCACAGATACGCAGTATTTT
TRBD1	many	TRBV6-5	TRBJ1-1	CASLRGGHTEAFF	TGTGCCAGCTTGAGAGGGGGCCACACTGAAGCTTTCTTT
NA	many	TRBV29-1	TRBJ2-7	CSVVTGLSSYEQYF	TGCAGCGTTGTGACGGGGCTAAGCTCCTACGAGCAGTACTTC
NA	NA	TRBV9	TRBJ2-7	CASSVGAGSYYEQYF	TGTGCCAGCAGCGTTGGGGCCGGGTCCTACTACGAGCAGTACTTC
NA	many	TRBV7-9	TRBJ2-1	CASSLGIVYNEQFF	TGTGCCAGCAGCTTAGGCATCGTGTACAATGAGCAGTTCTTC
NA	many	TRBV6-2/TRBV6-3	TRBJ1-1	CASSSTKTEAFF	TGTGCCAGCAGTTCGACAAAAACTGAAGCTTTCTTT
NA	NA	TRBV30	TRBJ2-3	CAWTGADTQYF	TGTGCCTGGACAGGGGCAGATACGCAGTATTTT
NA	few	TRBV29-1	TRBJ2-1	CSAAGLNFNEQFF	TGCAGCGCTGCCGGCCTGAACTTCAATGAGCAGTTCTTC
NA	many	TRBV11-3	TRBJ1-1	CASKETGEAFF	TGTGCCAGCAAGGAGACAGGTGAAGCTTTCTTT
NA	many	TRBV12-3/TRBV12-4	TRBJ2-7	CASSWGRTYEQYF	TGTGCCAGCAGTTGGGGCAGAACCTACGAGCAGTACTTC
NA	few	TRBV14	TRBJ2-1	CASSQFQSSYNEQFF	TGTGCCAGCAGCCAATTTCAGAGCTCCTACAATGAGCAGTTCTTC
NA	many	TRBV7-9	TRBJ2-7	CASSPVGDYEQYF	TGTGCCAGCAGCCCGGTCGGGGACTACGAGCAGTACTTC
TRBD2	medium-sized	TRBV12-3/TRBV12-4	TRBJ2-5	CASSFGGRAGTQYF	TGTGCCAGCAGTTTCGGCGGGAGAGCTGGGACCCAGTACTTC
NA	many	TRBV3-1	TRBJ2-1	CASSPRGGDSGVEQFF	TGTGCCAGCAGCCCCCGTGGGGGTGATTCGGGTGTTGAGCAGTTCTTC
TRBD2	few	TRBV11-2	TRBJ2-3	CASSSIAGVADTQYF	TGTGCCAGCAGCTCGATAGCGGGAGTAGCAGATACGCAGTATTTT
TRBD2	few	TRBV24-1	TRBJ2-1	CATSGRPGLADNEQFF	TGTGCCACCAGTGGCAGACCGGGACTAGCGGACAATGAGCAGTTCTTC
NA	many	TRBV29-1	TRBJ2-7	CSVEQGYPHEQYF	TGCAGCGTTGAACAGGGGTACCCCCACGAGCAGTACTTC
NA	NA	TRBV30	TRBJ2-2	CAWGVLVDTGELFF	TGTGCCTGGGGGGTCCTAGTAGACACCGGGGAGCTGTTTTTT
NA	many	TRBV5-1	TRBJ2-1	CASSLEAAVLGDEQFF	TGCGCCAGCAGCTTGGAGGCCGCGGTATTGGGGGATGAGCAGTTCTTC
NA	many	TRBV6-5	TRBJ1-1	CATKTDMNTEAFF	TGTGCCACCAAGACGGACATGAACACTGAAGCTTTCTTT